The clone carrying this TCR beta chain was observed many times. The sample contains more than one DNA sequence encoding this CDR3. TCRdb keeps only in-frame clones here, not all; method: immunoSEQ multiplex PCR. The sample has about 120,000 clones, 68% seen once. The data were obtained in a study of shared clonotypes between healthy human individuals. The V and J ends lost 0 bases and 3 bases, in that order; junction bases with no gene match: 11. The CDR3 consists of 18 residues. Germline values: CDR1 LGHNA, CDR2 YNFKEQ. The chain couples TRBV4-2 to TRBJ2-3; the match to TRBD2 covers 8 bases. Input material: memory CD8+ T cells sorted from blood. The subset here: CD45RO+ cells pooled with CCR7-negative TemRA cells. The clonotype comes from a woman aged 25 to 39 in good health. This CDR3 is CASSQERGAGDGTDTQYF. In DNA form, the CDR3 reads TGTGCCAGCAGCCAAGAAAGAGGAGCGGGAGATGGGACAGATACGCAGTATTTT.